The clone carrying this T cell receptor beta chain was seen repeatedly, ten times or more. The antigen remains undetermined. The sample comes from a study of response to subunit inactivated influenza vaccine. The CDR3 has 16 amino acids. TCRdb re-derived calls from the RT-PCR reads in MiXCR, one entry per CDR3 protein. The profile shows roughly 180,000 distinct CDR3 sequences, approximately 9.2% of them singletons. General study findings and limits: Few additional T cells are recruited per seasonal influenza vaccination, authors suggested.

The chain recombines TRBV21-1 with TRBJ2-5; the table's D call of TRBD2 was not tested on the DNA. TRBV21-1 is labeled a pseudogene. Sample: non-naive T cells sorted from PBMCs, taken on the day of vaccination. The receptor comes from a man aged 45-60 years who received an inactivated influenza vaccine. As DNA, the CDR3 is TGTGCCAGCAGCCTCCATGTAGCGGGTTGCCAAGAGACCCAGTACTTC. Protein sequence: CASSLHVAGCQETQYF.